This is a list of T cell receptor beta chains from one sample in a study of cytomegalovirus exposure and HLA in healthy donors. The assay was immunoSEQ multiplex PCR, and TCRdb's table has in-frame clones only and misses some. The sample consists of 100,000 to 120,000 clones, around 78% of them appearing once. Sequenced material: PBMCs. These TCRs come from a male donor in good health and CMV-seronegative. The CDR3 runs from the conserved cysteine through the conserved F or W. The order of the fields is CDR3 protein, CDR3 DNA, V gene, clone size, D gene, J gene. A D gene is named only where the DNA matches it firmly. Where a row states a size, it is once, few, many or the class of an expanded clone; other rows omit it.

CDR3aa: CASSEWRGTGSSGNTIYF; CDR3nt: TGTGCCAGCAGTGAATGGAGGGGGACAGGTAGCTCTGGAAACACCATATATTTT; v_gene: TRBV6-1; abundance: -; d_gene: TRBD1; j_gene: TRBJ1-3
CDR3aa: CASSWTGNTEAFF; CDR3nt: TGTGCCAGTAGTTGGACAGGGAACACTGAAGCTTTCTTT; v_gene: TRBV19; abundance: -; d_gene: TRBD1; j_gene: TRBJ1-1
CDR3aa: CSSSLKRRGRAGETQYF; CDR3nt: TGTTCCAGCAGCTTAAAGCGGCGCGGGAGGGCCGGAGAGACCCAGTACTTC; v_gene: TRBV7-9; abundance: -; d_gene: TRBD2; j_gene: TRBJ2-5
CDR3aa: CASSPPAGGYEQYF; CDR3nt: TGTGCCAGCTCACCACCAGCGGGAGGTTACGAGCAGTACTTC; v_gene: TRBV18; abundance: few; d_gene: TRBD2; j_gene: TRBJ2-7
CDR3aa: CSVEVPDRIEAIVAEAFF; CDR3nt: TGCAGCGTTGAAGTCCCCGACAGGATAGAAGCGATCGTCGCTGAAGCTTTCTTT; v_gene: TRBV29-1; abundance: -; d_gene: -; j_gene: TRBJ1-1
CDR3aa: CASSLNPSRSANYGYTF; CDR3nt: TGTGCCAGCAGCTTAAATCCGTCTAGGTCCGCTAACTATGGCTACACCTTC; v_gene: TRBV7-3; abundance: medium-sized; d_gene: -; j_gene: TRBJ1-2
CDR3aa: CASSPNRDSTYEQYF; CDR3nt: TGTGCCAGCTCACCCAACCGGGACAGCACCTACGAGCAGTACTTC; v_gene: TRBV18; abundance: -; d_gene: TRBD1; j_gene: TRBJ2-7
CDR3aa: CAIRGKGTSTDTQYF; CDR3nt: TGTGCCATCCGGGGGAAGGGGACTAGCACAGATACGCAGTATTTT; v_gene: TRBV10-3; abundance: -; d_gene: -; j_gene: TRBJ2-3
CDR3aa: CASSRDLAGDRTQYF; CDR3nt: TGTGCCAGCAGTCGAGACCTAGCAGGGGATAGGACGCAGTATTTT; v_gene: TRBV7-3; abundance: -; d_gene: -; j_gene: TRBJ2-3
CDR3aa: CASSQDPPNSQFF; CDR3nt: TGCGCCAGCAGCCAAGATCCCCCTAATTCGCAGTTCTTC; v_gene: TRBV4-1; abundance: -; d_gene: -; j_gene: TRBJ2-1
CDR3aa: CASSRVPGTGDEQYF; CDR3nt: TGCGCCAGCAGCCGAGTGCCCGGGACAGGGGACGAGCAGTACTTC; v_gene: TRBV4-1; abundance: once; d_gene: TRBD1; j_gene: TRBJ2-7
CDR3aa: CSVVSAGAPGGTF; CDR3nt: TGCAGCGTTGTCTCGGCAGGGGCGCCCGGAGGCACCTTC; v_gene: TRBV29-1; abundance: -; d_gene: -; j_gene: TRBJ1-2
CDR3aa: CASSGSSRLETQYF; CDR3nt: TGTGCCAGCAGTGGGTCGTCTAGATTAGAGACCCAGTACTTC; v_gene: TRBV2; abundance: -; d_gene: -; j_gene: TRBJ2-5
CDR3aa: CASSVDGIGNEQFF; CDR3nt: TGTGCCAGCAGCGTAGACGGGATAGGAAATGAGCAGTTCTTC; v_gene: TRBV9; abundance: -; d_gene: -; j_gene: TRBJ2-1
CDR3aa: CAWSPSYSTGGYEKLFF; CDR3nt: TGTGCCTGGAGCCCATCCTATTCGACAGGGGGCTATGAAAAACTGTTTTTT; v_gene: TRBV30; abundance: few; d_gene: TRBD1; j_gene: TRBJ1-4
CDR3aa: CASSMRTSGISEQFF; CDR3nt: TGTGCCAGCAGTATGCGGACTAGCGGGATCAGTGAGCAGTTCTTC; v_gene: TRBV5-4; abundance: -; d_gene: TRBD2; j_gene: TRBJ2-1
CDR3aa: CASSYSGSSLGNEQFF; CDR3nt: TGTGCCAGCAGTTACTCGGGGTCTAGCCTGGGCAATGAGCAGTTCTTC; v_gene: TRBV6-5; abundance: -; d_gene: -; j_gene: TRBJ2-1
CDR3aa: CASSLRLAGGNEQFF; CDR3nt: TGTGCCAGCAGCTTAAGGCTAGCGGGAGGGAATGAGCAGTTCTTC; v_gene: TRBV7-3; abundance: -; d_gene: TRBD2; j_gene: TRBJ2-1
CDR3aa: CASTPWDREGEQYF; CDR3nt: TGTGCCAGCACCCCGTGGGACAGGGAGGGGGAGCAGTACTTC; v_gene: TRBV27; abundance: -; d_gene: TRBD1; j_gene: TRBJ2-7
CDR3aa: CASSFAGGLNEKLFF; CDR3nt: TGTGCCAGCAGTTTTGCGGGGGGTTTAAATGAAAAACTGTTTTTT; v_gene: TRBV9; abundance: -; d_gene: -; j_gene: TRBJ1-4
CDR3aa: CASGWTGRGANEKLFF; CDR3nt: TGTGCCAGCGGCTGGACAGGACGGGGCGCTAATGAAAAACTGTTTTTT; v_gene: TRBV27; abundance: once; d_gene: TRBD1; j_gene: TRBJ1-4
CDR3aa: CASSASSGLATDTQYF; CDR3nt: TGTGCCAGCAGCGCCTCGTCGGGACTTGCCACAGATACGCAGTATTTT; v_gene: TRBV7-9; abundance: -; d_gene: -; j_gene: TRBJ2-3
CDR3aa: CASSYRQAPYEQYF; CDR3nt: TGTGCCAGCAGCTATCGACAGGCCCCCTACGAGCAGTACTTC; v_gene: TRBV5-4; abundance: -; d_gene: -; j_gene: TRBJ2-7
CDR3aa: CASSEVRWETQYF; CDR3nt: TGTGCCAGCAGTGAAGTGAGGTGGGAGACCCAGTACTTC; v_gene: TRBV6-1; abundance: -; d_gene: -; j_gene: TRBJ2-5
CDR3aa: CASGLAGTGGHIQYF; CDR3nt: TGTGCTAGTGGTCTCGCCGGGACAGGGGGCCACATTCAGTACTTC; v_gene: TRBV12-5; abundance: -; d_gene: TRBD1; j_gene: TRBJ2-4
CDR3aa: CASSVGQNTGELFF; CDR3nt: TGTGCCAGCAGCGTAGGTCAGAACACCGGGGAGCTGTTTTTT; v_gene: TRBV9; abundance: -; d_gene: -; j_gene: TRBJ2-2
CDR3aa: CASSQERTGNYGYTF; CDR3nt: TGCGCCAGCAGCCAAGAGAGGACAGGGAACTATGGCTACACCTTC; v_gene: TRBV4-1; abundance: -; d_gene: TRBD1; j_gene: TRBJ1-2
CDR3aa: CASSLGLVGYNEQFF; CDR3nt: TGTGCCAGCAGTCTCGGACTAGTGGGTTACAATGAGCAGTTCTTC; v_gene: TRBV13; abundance: few; d_gene: TRBD2; j_gene: TRBJ2-1
CDR3aa: CASSLEGLAGRMYEQYF; CDR3nt: TGTGCCAGCAGCTTAGAGGGACTAGCGGGAAGGATGTACGAGCAGTACTTC; v_gene: TRBV11-2; abundance: -; d_gene: TRBD2; j_gene: TRBJ2-7
CDR3aa: CASSLTGGNGYTF; CDR3nt: TGTGCCAGCAGCTTGACAGGGGGAAATGGCTACACCTTC; v_gene: TRBV5-6; abundance: once; d_gene: TRBD1; j_gene: TRBJ1-2
CDR3aa: CASSADRAGNTIYF; CDR3nt: TGTGCCAGCTCAGCCGACAGGGCTGGAAACACCATATATTTT; v_gene: TRBV18; abundance: once; d_gene: TRBD1; j_gene: TRBJ1-3
CDR3aa: CASSRGTGQEAFF; CDR3nt: TGTGCCAGCAGCCGAGGGACAGGTCAGGAAGCTTTCTTT; v_gene: TRBV6-5; abundance: -; d_gene: TRBD1; j_gene: TRBJ1-1
CDR3aa: CASSFPTGTSSYTF; CDR3nt: TGTGCCAGCAGCTTCCCAACAGGGACATCGAGCTACACCTTC; v_gene: TRBV7-2; abundance: few; d_gene: -; j_gene: TRBJ1-2
CDR3aa: CASSAGTRINEKLFF; CDR3nt: TGTGCCAGCAGTGCCGGGACAAGGATTAATGAAAAACTGTTTTTT; v_gene: TRBV25-1; abundance: -; d_gene: -; j_gene: TRBJ1-4
CDR3aa: CASSSAGEDEKLFF; CDR3nt: TGTGCCAGCAGTTCGGCCGGGGAGGATGAAAAACTGTTTTTT; v_gene: TRBV28; abundance: -; d_gene: -; j_gene: TRBJ1-4
CDR3aa: CAISDSADRGVYEQYF; CDR3nt: TGTGCCATCAGTGATTCCGCGGACAGGGGCGTCTACGAGCAGTACTTC; v_gene: TRBV10-3; abundance: -; d_gene: TRBD1; j_gene: TRBJ2-7
CDR3aa: CASRLRYEQYF; CDR3nt: TGTGCCAGCCGGTTGAGGTACGAGCAGTACTTC; v_gene: TRBV28; abundance: -; d_gene: -; j_gene: TRBJ2-7
CDR3aa: CASSLVNGQGTF; CDR3nt: TGTGCCAGCAGCTTAGTTAACGGACAGGGGACTTTC; v_gene: TRBV7-2; abundance: once; d_gene: TRBD1; j_gene: TRBJ2-6
CDR3aa: CASSEGAAGLTDTQYF; CDR3nt: TGTGCCAGCAGTGAAGGGGCAGCCGGTCTCACAGATACGCAGTATTTT; v_gene: TRBV2; abundance: -; d_gene: -; j_gene: TRBJ2-3
CDR3aa: CASRDRAYTEAFF; CDR3nt: TGTGCCAGTAGGGACAGGGCTTACACTGAAGCTTTCTTT; v_gene: TRBV19; abundance: -; d_gene: TRBD1; j_gene: TRBJ1-1
CDR3aa: CASNSGASGYNEQFF; CDR3nt: TGTGCCAGCAACTCTGGGGCTAGCGGCTACAATGAGCAGTTCTTC; v_gene: TRBV25-1; abundance: once; d_gene: TRBD2; j_gene: TRBJ2-1
CDR3aa: CASSLAFSGSTDTQYF; CDR3nt: TGTGCCAGCAGCTTAGCCTTTAGCGGGAGTACAGATACGCAGTATTTT; v_gene: TRBV11-3; abundance: -; d_gene: TRBD2; j_gene: TRBJ2-3
CDR3aa: CASNPDRGANYGYTF; CDR3nt: TGTGCCAGCAATCCAGACAGGGGGGCCAACTATGGCTACACCTTC; v_gene: TRBV2; abundance: -; d_gene: TRBD1; j_gene: TRBJ1-2
CDR3aa: CASRLGGEQYF; CDR3nt: TGTGCCAGCAGACTAGGAGGCGAGCAGTACTTC; v_gene: TRBV7-9; abundance: medium-sized; d_gene: -; j_gene: TRBJ2-7
CDR3aa: CASSSLTGVDTGELFF; CDR3nt: TGTGCCAGCAGCTCTCTTACCGGGGTAGACACCGGGGAGCTGTTTTTT; v_gene: TRBV9; abundance: -; d_gene: -; j_gene: TRBJ2-2
CDR3aa: CASRGQGANYGYTF; CDR3nt: TGTGCCAGCAGGGGACAGGGGGCTAACTATGGCTACACCTTC; v_gene: TRBV7-9; abundance: -; d_gene: TRBD1; j_gene: TRBJ1-2
CDR3aa: CASSSQGTVQETQYF; CDR3nt: TGTGCCAGCAGCTCACAGGGGACCGTCCAAGAGACCCAGTACTTC; v_gene: TRBV11-1; abundance: -; d_gene: TRBD1; j_gene: TRBJ2-5
CDR3aa: CASSFLTGARRTEAFF; CDR3nt: TGTGCCAGTAGCTTCCTTACAGGGGCCCGAAGAACTGAAGCTTTCTTT; v_gene: TRBV19; abundance: few; d_gene: TRBD1; j_gene: TRBJ1-1
CDR3aa: CASSSASGSSDTQYF; CDR3nt: TGTGCCAGCAGCTCCGCTAGCGGGAGTTCGGATACGCAGTATTTT; v_gene: TRBV5-4; abundance: -; d_gene: TRBD2; j_gene: TRBJ2-3
CDR3aa: CASSSGGQETQYF; CDR3nt: TGTGCCAGCAGCTCAGGGGGTCAAGAGACCCAGTACTTC; v_gene: TRBV5-4; abundance: few; d_gene: TRBD1; j_gene: TRBJ2-5
CDR3aa: CASSLGGRAETQYF; CDR3nt: TGTGCCAGCAGCTTGGGAGGTCGGGCGGAGACCCAGTACTTC; v_gene: TRBV7-9; abundance: -; d_gene: -; j_gene: TRBJ2-5
CDR3aa: CASSLNAGGQGLFF; CDR3nt: TGTGCCAGCTCCCTAAACGCCGGGGGACAGGGTCTGTTTTTT; v_gene: TRBV18; abundance: -; d_gene: TRBD1; j_gene: TRBJ1-4
CDR3aa: CASSDSSGISGETQYF; CDR3nt: TGTGCCAGCAGTGATTCTAGCGGGATCTCTGGAGAGACCCAGTACTTC; v_gene: TRBV2; abundance: -; d_gene: TRBD2; j_gene: TRBJ2-5
CDR3aa: CASSPDTAYEQYF; CDR3nt: TGTGCCAGCAGCCCGGACACGGCTTACGAGCAGTACTTC; v_gene: TRBV5-8; abundance: -; d_gene: -; j_gene: TRBJ2-7
CDR3aa: CASSPETRPYNEQFF; CDR3nt: TGTGCCAGCAGTCCCGAAACTAGGCCGTACAATGAGCAGTTCTTC; v_gene: TRBV27; abundance: -; d_gene: -; j_gene: TRBJ2-1
CDR3aa: CASRDRGDTGELFF; CDR3nt: TGTGCCAGCAGGGACAGGGGGGACACCGGGGAGCTGTTTTTT; v_gene: TRBV11-2; abundance: -; d_gene: TRBD1; j_gene: TRBJ2-2
CDR3aa: CASSLDRDRVSSDEQFF; CDR3nt: TGTGCCAGCAGCTTAGACCGGGACAGGGTGAGCAGCGATGAGCAGTTCTTC; v_gene: TRBV7-8; abundance: -; d_gene: TRBD1; j_gene: TRBJ2-1
CDR3aa: CASSLGGQVLSGELFF; CDR3nt: TGCGCCAGCAGCTTGGGGGGACAGGTATTATCCGGGGAGCTGTTTTTT; v_gene: TRBV5-1; abundance: -; d_gene: TRBD1; j_gene: TRBJ2-2
CDR3aa: CASSYGGTAGYTF; CDR3nt: TGTGCCAGCAGCTACGGGGGGACGGCGGGCTACACCTTC; v_gene: TRBV7-8; abundance: -; d_gene: -; j_gene: TRBJ1-2
CDR3aa: CASNHGLADSYNEQFF; CDR3nt: TGCGCCAGCAACCATGGACTAGCGGACTCTTACAATGAGCAGTTCTTC; v_gene: TRBV5-1; abundance: -; d_gene: TRBD2; j_gene: TRBJ2-1